A single sample gave rise to the 21 T cell receptor beta chains below, sequenced in a study of cytomegalovirus exposure and HLA in healthy donors. Use of 60 Vbeta and 13 Jbeta primers characterized the PCR. Sequencing was performed with immunoSEQ multiplex PCR; in TCRdb, only in-frame clones are kept and a portion is missing. The data hold some 170,000 clones, with 82% observed a single time. Sequenced sample: PBMCs. These receptors were obtained from a girl aged 2 to 10 in good health and CMV-seropositive.

V usage is TRBV15 and J usage is TRBJ1-1; D gene uncertain. Looked up from germline, CDR1 is LNHNV and CDR2 is YYDKDF (reference sequence). The CDR3 consists of 16 residues. Trimming took off 4 bases at V and 0 bases at J, with 15 bases between the two ends. The CDR3 is CATSIGDLTMNTEAFF. CDR3 DNA sequence: TGTGCCACCAGCATCGGGGATTTGACCATGAACACTGAAGCTTTCTTT.

The V and J genes are TRBV30 and TRBJ1-4; D not resolved. Germline lookup yields CDR1 GTSNPN and CDR2 SVGIG (reference sequence). This CDR3 comprises 13 residues. V lost 2 bases to trimming and J lost 10 bases, with 14 bases between them. CDR3 bases: TGTGCCTGGAGTTCAGAAGGGAGGGCAAAACTGTTTTTT. It translates to CAWSSEGRAKLFF.

The CDR3, as DNA: TGTGCCAGCAGCCGCACCGGGCGCTATGCGGGAGAGGGTTCCGGGCAGTACTTC. This sequence encodes CASSRTGRYAGEGSGQYF. V and J are TRBV14 and TRBJ2-7; 7 nucleotides line up with TRBD2. Per the germline V gene, CDR1 is SGHDN and CDR2 is FVKESK. V gave up 4 bases and J gave up 9 bases; unmatched junction bases: 24. The CDR3 loop spans 18 amino acids.

The gene calls are TRBV7-3 and TRBJ1-1, with TRBD1 identical over 7 bases. CDR3 length equals 13 residues. Germline CDR1 and CDR2: SGHTA and FQGTGA. After removal of 3 bases from V and 3 bases from J, the junction contained 1 base not matched to a gene. In DNA form, the CDR3 reads TGTGCCAGCAGCTTCGACAGGGACACTGAAGCTTTCTTT. Its translation: CASSFDRDTEAFF.

The chain employs TRBV4-1 and TRBJ1-2; D remains ambiguous. V lost 1 base, J lost 7 bases, and 7 bases lay in between. Germline V lookup: CDR1 MGHRA, CDR2 YSYEKL. The CDR3 is made up of 12 amino acids. CDR3 sequence (DNA): TGCGCCAGCAGCCAAGCGCCGGGTGGCTACACCTTC. Residues: CASSQAPGGYTF.

The chain carries TRBV19 and TRBJ1-2; D remains unclear. V was pared by 3 bases and J by 7 bases, with 12 bases between. The CDR3 runs to 13 residues. Germline V gene data show CDR1 as LNHDA and CDR2 as SQIVND (reference sequence). The CDR3 coding sequence is TGTGCCAGTAGTATGTCGCAGGCTGCTGGCTACACCTTC. Translated, it gives CASSMSQAAGYTF.

V gene TRBV6-1 combines with J gene TRBJ1-2; perhaps TRBD1 as D (5 bases). The CDR3 has 18 amino acids. The V gene's germline CDR1 is MNHNS and CDR2 SASEGT. V lost 2 bases, J lost 4 bases, and 23 bases lay in between. The CDR3 spells CASSESRFYGGNSYGYTF. CDR3 DNA sequence: TGTGCCAGCAGTGAAAGCCGTTTCTACGGGGGGAATTCCTATGGCTACACCTTC.

A note on this clone: Germline is not matched at one junction end, which may reflect a read error. The genes are TRBV18 and TRBJ1-2; D remains unclear. The CDR3 covers 9 residues. CDR1 and CDR2 from the germline V gene are KGHSH and LQKENI. CDR3 in amino acids: CASSPRRGF. In DNA form, the CDR3 reads TGTGCCAGCTCACCCCGACGGGGCTTC.

The genes are TRBV4-1 and TRBJ2-5; TRBD2 aligns across 9 bases. With V trimmed by 4 bases and J by 5 bases, 11 bases remained unmatched. Germline V gene sequence: CDR1 MGHRA, CDR2 YSYEKL. The CDR3 is made up of 16 amino acids. The CDR3 is CASSLGRGGTVETQYF. DNA of the CDR3: TGCGCCAGCAGCCTAGGGCGGGGGGGGACGGTCGAGACCCAGTACTTC.

This chain connects TRBV7-3 to TRBJ2-7; 9 nucleotides line up with TRBD1. Trimming cost V 4 bases and J 7 bases; bases outside gene matches: 8. This CDR3 is built from 14 residues. Germline V gene lookup returns CDR1 SGHTA and CDR2 FQGTGA. As DNA, the CDR3 is TGTGCCAGCAGCTCTAACAGGGGGCTGGGGGAGCAGTACTTC. It codes for CASSSNRGLGEQYF.

The chain has TRBV27 and TRBJ2-1; 8 nucleotides align to TRBD1. The germline V gene has CDR1 MNHEY and CDR2 SMNVEV (reference sequence). The CDR3 runs 15 residues. The V gene end was trimmed by 1 base and the J gene end by 6 bases; junction bases not matched to a gene: 5. CDR3 region: CASSLLDRASNEQFF. The DNA of the CDR3 is TGTGCCAGCAGTTTATTGGACAGGGCTTCCAATGAGCAGTTCTTC.

This clone has just one count. The chain couples TRBV4-2 to TRBJ2-1, with a possible D match to TRBD2 (6 bases). CDR1 LGHNA and CDR2 YNFKEQ come from the germline V gene. The CDR3 has 16 amino acids. The V gene lost 4 bases and the J gene lost 4 bases, with 17 bases spanning the gap. The CDR3 spells CASSPVSSESYNEQFF. The CDR3 nucleotides are TGTGCCAGCAGCCCCGTATCTAGCGAGAGTTACAATGAGCAGTTCTTC.

The rearrangement joins TRBV30 to TRBJ1-6; 11 bases fit TRBD1. Trimming at V came to 5 bases and at J to 8 bases, leaving 5 bases not matched to a gene. The CDR3 consists of 14 residues. Germline V CDR1 and CDR2: GTSNPN, SVGIG (reference sequence). The CDR3 sequence is CAWGQGASDSPLHF. DNA for the CDR3: TGTGCCTGGGGACAGGGGGCGAGTGATTCACCCCTCCACTTT.

This clone was counted between two and nine times. V gene TRBV6-1 combines with J gene TRBJ2-7; TRBD2 matches at 12 bases. CDR3 length: 15 amino acids. The ends lost 6 bases at V and 0 bases at J; junction bases unmatched: 3. Germline CDR1 reads MNHNS; CDR2 reads SASEGT. CDR3 amino acids: CASRRLAGASYEQYF. In DNA, the CDR3 is TGTGCCAGCAGAAGACTAGCGGGAGCCTCCTACGAGCAGTACTTC.

This clone was seen only a few times. The J gene is TRBJ1-5, the V gene TRBV30; no reliable D call. CDR3 length: 14 amino acids. V lost 0 bases and J lost 5, with 11 bases in between. Per germline, CDR1 GTSNPN and CDR2 SVGIG (reference sequence). The CDR3 DNA follows: TGTGCCTGGAGTGTAGGGAGTAGGGATCAGCCCCAGCATTTT. Its protein is CAWSVGSRDQPQHF.

Of note for this clone: One end of the junction varies from germline; a read error may be responsible. The V gene is TRBV7-9, the J gene TRBJ2-5, with a tentative D call TRBD2 (5 bases). Germline CDR1 is SEHNR and CDR2 is FQNEAQ (reference sequence). This CDR3 has 12 residues. The CDR3 DNA sequence: TGTTCCAGCAGCTTAGCGCGGGAGACCCAGTACTTC. Translating gives CSSSLARETQYF.

The chain links TRBV19 to TRBJ1-5, with 12 bases that match TRBD1. With V trimmed by 8 bases and J by 6 bases, 11 bases remained unmatched. The CDR3 spans 16 residues. Germline V gene data show CDR1 as LNHDA and CDR2 as SQIVND (reference sequence). CDR3 in amino acids: CASSSTGTGGLQPQHF. DNA of the CDR3: TGTGCCAGTTCGTCAACCGGGACAGGGGGCCTTCAGCCCCAGCATTTT.

This rearrangement joins TRBV2 to TRBJ2-5; 10 bases agree with TRBD2. The germline gives CDR1 SNHLY, CDR2 FYNNEI. With V trimmed by 4 bases and J by 2 bases, 4 bases remained unmatched. The CDR3 is made up of 15 amino acids. The CDR3 nucleotides are TGTGCCAGCAGTGCCCCTAGCGGGAGACAAGAGACCCAGTACTTC. It codes for CASSAPSGRQETQYF.

With regard to this clone: Other DNA sequences in this specimen translate into the identical CDR3. This rearrangement joins TRBV4-1 to TRBJ1-1; D not certain. Germline assignment: CDR1 MGHRA and CDR2 YSYEKL. CDR3 length: 13 amino acids. V gave up 1 base and J gave up 1 base, with 4 bases separating them. The CDR3 DNA is TGCGCCAGCAGCCAAGGCAGGAACACTGAAGCTTTCTTT. It is translated as CASSQGRNTEAFF.

This chain joins TRBV10-3 and TRBJ2-7; 9 bases line up with TRBD2. CDR3 length equals 15 residues. V lost 3 bases and J lost 2; bases outside the gene matches: 5. Germline loops: CDR1 ENHRY, CDR2 SYGVKD. CDR3 amino acids: CAISEIGGRAYEQYF. CDR3 DNA sequence: TGTGCCATCAGTGAAATAGGCGGGAGGGCCTACGAGCAGTACTTC.

The rearrangement joins TRBV6-5 to TRBJ2-2; D is perhaps TRBD2 (5 bases). This CDR3 is 13 amino acids long. Germline V gene sequence: CDR1 MNHEY, CDR2 SVGAGI. V shed 8 bases and J shed 5 bases, with 12 bases lying between them. The CDR3: CASQRAGTGELFF. CDR3 nucleotide sequence: TGTGCCAGCCAAAGGGCGGGTACCGGGGAGCTGTTTTTT.